The rows below give T cell receptor beta chains drawn from one sample of a study of T cells after yellow fever vaccination. TCRdb reprocessed the 5' RACE reads with MiXCR, giving one entry per CDR3 protein. The data contain around 230,000 distinct CDR3 sequences, over 6.5% of them singletons. The sample here was CD4+ T cells sorted from PBMCs, taken on the day of the yellow fever booster vaccination. All receptors derive from a man younger than 40 who received the YFV17D yellow fever vaccine. The CDR3 runs from the conserved cysteine through the conserved F or W. Fields, in order: J gene, D gene, V gene, clone size, CDR3 protein, CDR3 DNA. D genes are given only for firm matches. Some rows have no size entry. The others give once, few or many, or a class for an expanded clone.

J gene: TRBJ1-5; D gene: TRBD1; V gene: TRBV6-2/TRBV6-3; clone size: .; CDR3 protein: CASSYSIGETGDQPQHF; CDR3 DNA: TGTGCCAGCAGTTACTCGATCGGGGAGACAGGGGATCAGCCCCAGCATTTT
J gene: TRBJ2-1; D gene: TRBD2; V gene: TRBV5-1; clone size: once; CDR3 protein: CASSLLLAGGSEQFF; CDR3 DNA: TGCGCCAGCAGCTTGTTACTAGCGGGAGGATCTGAGCAGTTCTTC
J gene: TRBJ1-5; D gene: .; V gene: TRBV3-1; clone size: .; CDR3 protein: CASSQDKWQGQPQHF; CDR3 DNA: TGTGCCAGCAGCCAAGATAAATGGCAGGGGCAGCCCCAGCATTTT
J gene: TRBJ2-3; D gene: TRBD1; V gene: TRBV6-1; clone size: many; CDR3 protein: CASSRQGGDTQYF; CDR3 DNA: TGTGCCAGCAGCCGACAGGGTGGAGATACGCAGTATTTT
J gene: TRBJ2-2; D gene: TRBD2; V gene: TRBV5-4; clone size: few; CDR3 protein: CASSSRAGVTGELFF; CDR3 DNA: TGTGCCAGCAGTTCTCGAGCGGGAGTGACCGGGGAGCTGTTTTTT
J gene: TRBJ2-5; D gene: .; V gene: TRBV12-3/TRBV12-4; clone size: .; CDR3 protein: CASSPTGPATDTQYF; CDR3 DNA: TGTGCCAGCAGTCCCACGGGCCCAGCCACAGACACCCAGTACTTC
J gene: TRBJ1-1; D gene: .; V gene: TRBV10-3; clone size: .; CDR3 protein: CAIALDPNTEAFF; CDR3 DNA: TGTGCCATCGCGCTAGATCCGAACACTGAAGCTTTCTTT
J gene: TRBJ2-2; D gene: .; V gene: TRBV6-5; clone size: many; CDR3 protein: CASSYGLANTGELFF; CDR3 DNA: TGTGCCAGCAGTTACGGGCTAGCGAACACCGGGGAGCTGTTTTTT
J gene: TRBJ2-5; D gene: .; V gene: TRBV20-1; clone size: few; CDR3 protein: CSARFPQETQYF; CDR3 DNA: TGCAGTGCTAGGTTCCCCCAAGAGACCCAGTACTTC
J gene: TRBJ1-6; D gene: .; V gene: TRBV28; clone size: once; CDR3 protein: CASRDQGRYKSPLHF; CDR3 DNA: TGTGCCAGCAGGGACCAGGGCCGCTATAAATCACCCCTCCACTTT
J gene: TRBJ2-2; D gene: TRBD2; V gene: TRBV7-2; clone size: .; CDR3 protein: CASSSTGTTNTGELFF; CDR3 DNA: TGTGCCAGCAGCTCAACGGGGACTACGAACACCGGGGAGCTGTTTTTT
J gene: TRBJ2-5; D gene: .; V gene: TRBV9; clone size: many; CDR3 protein: CASSPRLKETQYF; CDR3 DNA: TGTGCCAGCAGTCCTAGGCTGAAAGAGACCCAGTACTTC
J gene: TRBJ2-7; D gene: .; V gene: TRBV4-3; clone size: few; CDR3 protein: CASSQESTGLGTYEQYF; CDR3 DNA: TGCGCCAGCAGCCAAGAAAGTACGGGACTCGGGACTTACGAGCAGTACTTC
J gene: TRBJ2-7; D gene: TRBD2; V gene: TRBV9; clone size: many; CDR3 protein: CASSVGSSGTYEQYF; CDR3 DNA: TGTGCCAGCAGCGTTGGCTCTAGCGGTACCTACGAGCAGTACTTC
J gene: TRBJ2-3; D gene: .; V gene: TRBV5-1; clone size: many; CDR3 protein: CASSFGSAMDTQYF; CDR3 DNA: TGCGCCAGCAGCTTCGGATCGGCCATGGATACGCAGTATTTT
J gene: TRBJ2-1; D gene: .; V gene: TRBV11-2; clone size: .; CDR3 protein: CASSPQYEQFF; CDR3 DNA: TGTGCCAGCAGCCCCCAGTATGAGCAGTTCTTC
J gene: TRBJ2-2; D gene: .; V gene: TRBV2; clone size: many; CDR3 protein: CASQGFTGELFF; CDR3 DNA: TGTGCCAGCCAGGGCTTCACCGGGGAGCTGTTTTTT
J gene: TRBJ2-7; D gene: TRBD1; V gene: TRBV5-1; clone size: few; CDR3 protein: CASRTGTGIHEQYF; CDR3 DNA: TGCGCCAGCAGAACCGGGACAGGGATCCACGAGCAGTACTTC
J gene: TRBJ2-3; D gene: .; V gene: TRBV28; clone size: .; CDR3 protein: CASSWVGEGTDTQYF; CDR3 DNA: TGTGCCAGCAGTTGGGTGGGAGAGGGGACAGATACGCAGTATTTT
J gene: TRBJ1-5; D gene: TRBD1; V gene: TRBV6-1; clone size: .; CDR3 protein: CASTDRGGQPQHF; CDR3 DNA: TGTGCCAGCACGGACAGGGGCGGACAGCCCCAGCATTTT
J gene: TRBJ2-1; D gene: .; V gene: TRBV15; clone size: many; CDR3 protein: CATSSLWGARSFNEQFF; CDR3 DNA: TGTGCCACCAGCAGTCTCTGGGGGGCCAGGAGCTTCAATGAGCAGTTCTTC
J gene: TRBJ2-7; D gene: .; V gene: TRBV15; clone size: .; CDR3 protein: CATRDPGTYEQYF; CDR3 DNA: TGTGCCACCAGAGACCCGGGTACCTACGAGCAGTACTTC
J gene: TRBJ2-5; D gene: .; V gene: TRBV25-1; clone size: .; CDR3 protein: CASSDYRTGWETQYF; CDR3 DNA: TGTGCCAGCAGTGACTACCGGACGGGTTGGGAGACCCAGTACTTC
J gene: TRBJ2-1; D gene: .; V gene: TRBV11-3; clone size: many; CDR3 protein: CASSSVWGKGGEQFF; CDR3 DNA: TGTGCCAGCAGCTCAGTCTGGGGGAAGGGTGGTGAGCAGTTCTTC
J gene: TRBJ1-5; D gene: .; V gene: TRBV15; clone size: few; CDR3 protein: CATSHQGQPQHF; CDR3 DNA: TGTGCCACCAGCCACCAGGGACAGCCCCAGCATTTT